These 7 T cell receptor beta chains share one sample of origin, sequenced in a study of blood T cell repertoires in COVID-19. Method: immunoSEQ multiplex PCR; TCRdb's copy keeps in-frame clones and lacks some. The data show under 250,000 clones, around 81% seen once. Sequenced sample: peripheral blood. Every receptor here comes from a woman aged 60-75 years with acute or convalescent COVID-19.

V is TRBV4-2 and J is TRBJ1-4; D is unresolved. Trimming left V 0 bases short and J 0 bases short, with 8 bases between. Germline CDR1 is LGHNA and CDR2 is YNFKEQ. There are 16 residues in the CDR3. The CDR3 loop is CASSQEEYATNEKLFF. Written as DNA, the CDR3 is TGTGCCAGCAGCCAAGAGGAGTATGCAACTAATGAAAAACTGTTTTTT.

This chain connects TRBV6-1 to TRBJ1-5; TRBD1 might be the D (5 bases). The CDR3 runs to 15 residues. V lost 1 base, J lost 10 bases, and 17 bases lay in between. CDR1 is MNHNS and CDR2 is SASEGT in the germline V gene. Here the CDR3 reads CASSEGTSRAGPQHF. The CDR3 DNA sequence: TGTGCCAGCAGTGAAGGGACATCCCGGGCCGGTCCCCAGCATTTT.

The chain is built from TRBV5-1 and TRBJ1-3, with 9 bases lining up with TRBD1. V shed 0 bases, J shed 3 bases, and the junction held 4 bases outside the gene matches. The germline V gene has CDR1 SGHRS and CDR2 YFSETQ. The CDR3 is 16 residues long. In DNA form, the CDR3 reads TGCGCCAGCAGCTTGGAGGGACAGGGAATTGGAAACACCATATATTTT. It yields the protein CASSLEGQGIGNTIYF.

This clone was counted only a few times. This chain uses TRBV5-1 with TRBJ1-2, with D uncertain. V was shortened by 5 bases and J by 6 bases, with 14 bases between the two germline ends. This CDR3 is built from 13 residues. Germline values: CDR1 SGHRS, CDR2 YFSETQ. CDR3 in amino acids: CASSPSGMDGYTF. In DNA form, the CDR3 reads TGCGCCAGCAGTCCTAGCGGTATGGATGGCTACACCTTC.

The chain carries TRBV7-3 and TRBJ2-3; 11 bases map to TRBD2. CDR3 size: 16 residues. After removal of 5 bases from V and 2 bases from J, the junction contained 6 bases not matched to a gene. Looked up from germline, CDR1 is SGHTA and CDR2 is FQGTGA. In DNA form, the CDR3 reads TGTGCCAGCAGCCCCGGACTAGCGGGTTCCACAGATACGCAGTATTTT. This sequence encodes CASSPGLAGSTDTQYF.

The chain carries TRBV2 and TRBJ2-5; tentatively, D is TRBD2 (5 bases). Germline-derived CDR1 and CDR2 are SNHLY and FYNNEI. The CDR3 is made up of 12 amino acids. V shed 4 bases and J shed 5 bases, with 8 bases lying between them. CDR3 bases: TGTGCCAGCAGTGCGGGGATGGAGACCCAGTACTTC. It codes for CASSAGMETQYF.

The rearrangement links TRBV11-2 to TRBJ2-7; D perhaps matches TRBD1 (5 bases). Trimming removed 1 base from V and 2 bases from J, with 6 bases in between. The CDR3 consists of 13 residues. Germline V gene data show CDR1 as SGHAT and CDR2 as FQNNGV. CDR3 in amino acids: CASSLGQTYEQYF. The CDR3 region has the DNA TGTGCCAGCAGCTTAGGACAGACCTACGAGCAGTACTTC.